The clone carrying this TCR beta chain was counted at least ten times. J lost 6 bases, V lost 4 bases, and 12 bases had no gene match. Germline CDR1 is KGHDR and CDR2 is SFDVKD. The CDR3 length is 16 residues. This record comes from a study of T-cell reconstitution after alpha-beta-depleted transplantation in children. Preparing the TCRbeta library involved the use of unique molecular identifiers. MiXCR, run by TCRdb on the PCR reads, gives a single entry per CDR3 protein. The sample shows hundreds of thousands of distinct CDR3 sequences, around an eighth of them seen only once. The receptor was derived from a human donor who donated a stem cell graft to a child with combined immunodeficiency. Sample: PBMCs from the stem cell graft donor, taken from the stem cell graft. The V gene is TRBV24-1, the J gene TRBJ2-3; 7 nucleotides align to TRBD2. CDR3 amino acids: CATSDSRLAEPDTQYF. Written as DNA, the CDR3 is TGTGCCACCAGTGACTCTCGACTAGCTGAGCCTGATACGCAGTATTTT.